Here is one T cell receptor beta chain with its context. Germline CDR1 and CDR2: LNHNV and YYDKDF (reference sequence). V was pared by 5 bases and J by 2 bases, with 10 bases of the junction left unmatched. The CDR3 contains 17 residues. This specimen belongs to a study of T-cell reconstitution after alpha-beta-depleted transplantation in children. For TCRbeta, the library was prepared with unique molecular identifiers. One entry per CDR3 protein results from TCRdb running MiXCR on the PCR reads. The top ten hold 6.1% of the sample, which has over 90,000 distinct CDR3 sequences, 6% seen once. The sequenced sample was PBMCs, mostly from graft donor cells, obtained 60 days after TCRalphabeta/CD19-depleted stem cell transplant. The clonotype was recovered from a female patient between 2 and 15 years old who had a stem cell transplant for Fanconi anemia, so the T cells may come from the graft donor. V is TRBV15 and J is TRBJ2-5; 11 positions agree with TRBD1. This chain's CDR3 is CATSPRTGGFLQETQYF. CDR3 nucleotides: TGTGCCACCAGCCCTCGGACAGGGGGCTTTCTGCAAGAGACCCAGTACTTC.